These T cell receptor beta chains were read from a single sample in a study of T cell responses to AZD1222 COVID-19 vaccine. Repertoires were generated with immunoSEQ multiplex PCR, while TCRdb's copy carries only in-frame clones and drops some. This sample has approximately 120,000 clones; about nine tenths occur once, and the top ten carry 1.1%. The sample consisted of peripheral blood, taken on day 0 of AZD1222 vaccination. The receptors originated from an adult in good health. Both conserved end residues are part of each CDR3. A D gene is named only where the DNA matches it firmly. The size field is filled for only some rows; it gives once, few, many or a size class.

V	size	D	J	CDR3	DNA
TRBV19	NA	NA	TRBJ1-5	CASSIAGNQPQHF	TGTGCCAGTAGTATAGCCGGGAATCAGCCCCAGCATTTT
TRBV5-1	NA	TRBD1	TRBJ1-5	CASSFATGHSNQPQHF	TGCGCCAGCAGTTTTGCGACAGGGCATAGCAATCAGCCCCAGCATTTT
TRBV30	NA	NA	TRBJ1-1	CAWRYGLNTEAFF	TGTGCCTGGAGGTATGGGTTGAACACTGAAGCTTTCTTT
TRBV18	NA	TRBD1	TRBJ2-7	CASSQTGQGVEQYF	TGTGCCAGCTCACAGACGGGACAGGGGGTCGAGCAGTACTTC
TRBV28	NA	TRBD1	TRBJ1-5	CASLPAGGFSNQPQHF	TGTGCCAGCCTCCCAGCAGGGGGCTTTAGCAATCAGCCCCAGCATTTT
TRBV11-2	NA	NA	TRBJ2-2	CASSPLAQGAGELFF	TGTGCCAGCAGCCCACTAGCGCAGGGGGCCGGGGAGCTGTTTTTT
TRBV5-4	NA	TRBD2	TRBJ2-3	CASSLDAGGPLTDTQYF	TGTGCCAGCAGCTTGGACGCGGGAGGGCCTCTTACAGATACGCAGTATTTT
TRBV9	NA	TRBD1	TRBJ2-7	CASSLRGQGGIVKQYF	TGTGCCAGCAGCCTACGTGGACAGGGCGGGATAGTGAAGCAGTACTTC
TRBV2	NA	TRBD2	TRBJ2-7	CASSERAGTRHEQYF	TGTGCCAGCAGTGAGAGGGCCGGGACTAGACACGAGCAGTACTTC
TRBV5-5	NA	NA	TRBJ1-6	CASSLVGGPYNSPLHF	TGTGCCAGCAGCTTGGTGGGGGGCCCCTATAATTCACCCCTCCACTTT
TRBV30	NA	NA	TRBJ2-3	CAWSPIPEDTQYF	TGTGCCTGGAGTCCAATACCGGAGGATACGCAGTATTTT
TRBV9	NA	NA	TRBJ2-1	CASSPGPYNEQFF	TGTGCCAGCAGCCCGGGGCCGTACAATGAGCAGTTCTTC
TRBV11-2	NA	TRBD2	TRBJ2-1	CASRPWGLAGPYNEQFF	TGTGCCAGCAGGCCGTGGGGACTAGCGGGACCATACAATGAGCAGTTCTTC
TRBV5-1	NA	TRBD2	TRBJ2-1	CASYSSGTEFYNEQFF	TGCGCCAGCTATTCTAGCGGGACTGAGTTCTACAATGAGCAGTTCTTC
TRBV5-1	NA	TRBD2	TRBJ2-7	CASSHGLAGGDYEQYF	TGCGCCAGCAGCCATGGACTAGCGGGAGGGGACTACGAGCAGTACTTC
TRBV6-1	few	NA	TRBJ1-6	CASSEPGTNSPLHF	TGTGCCAGCAGTGAACCCGGGACTAATTCACCCCTCCACTTT
TRBV28	NA	NA	TRBJ1-5	CASSFPGSHNQPQHF	TGTGCCAGCAGTTTCCCGGGTTCCCACAATCAGCCCCAGCATTTT